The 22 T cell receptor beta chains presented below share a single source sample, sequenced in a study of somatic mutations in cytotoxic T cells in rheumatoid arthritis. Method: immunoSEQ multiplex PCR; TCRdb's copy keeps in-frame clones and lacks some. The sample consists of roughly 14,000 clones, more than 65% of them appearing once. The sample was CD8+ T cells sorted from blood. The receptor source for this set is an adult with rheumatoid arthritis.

The CDR3 DNA reads as TGTGCCAGCACAGGGGGGGATGAGCAGTTCTTC. Encoded protein: CASTGGDEQFF. V is TRBV7-3 and J is TRBJ2-1; D may be TRBD1 or TRBD2 (7 bases each). The CDR3 runs 11 residues. V lost 7 bases and J 8 bases, leaving 9 bases between the germline ends. Germline CDR1 SGHTA, CDR2 FQGTGA.

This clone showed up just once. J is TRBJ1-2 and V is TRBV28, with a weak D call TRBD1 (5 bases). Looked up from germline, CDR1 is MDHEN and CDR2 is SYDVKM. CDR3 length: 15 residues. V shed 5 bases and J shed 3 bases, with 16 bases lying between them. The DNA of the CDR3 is TGTGCCAGCAGTCTTACCTCGACAGACTACTATGGCTACACCTTC. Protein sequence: CASSLTSTDYYGYTF.

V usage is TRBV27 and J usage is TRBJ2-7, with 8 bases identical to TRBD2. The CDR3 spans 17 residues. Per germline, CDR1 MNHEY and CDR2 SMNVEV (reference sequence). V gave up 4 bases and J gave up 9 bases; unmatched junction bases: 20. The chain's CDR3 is CASSSLFPGHPAGGQYF. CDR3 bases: TGTGCCAGCAGTTCCCTTTTTCCGGGACACCCGGCGGGGGGGCAGTACTTC.

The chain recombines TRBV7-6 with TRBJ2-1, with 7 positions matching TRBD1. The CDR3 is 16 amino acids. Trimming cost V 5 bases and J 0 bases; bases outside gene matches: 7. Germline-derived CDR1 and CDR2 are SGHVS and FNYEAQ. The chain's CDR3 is CASSPSTGSSYNEQFF. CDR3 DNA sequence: TGTGCCAGCAGCCCCTCGACAGGGAGCTCCTACAATGAGCAGTTCTTC.

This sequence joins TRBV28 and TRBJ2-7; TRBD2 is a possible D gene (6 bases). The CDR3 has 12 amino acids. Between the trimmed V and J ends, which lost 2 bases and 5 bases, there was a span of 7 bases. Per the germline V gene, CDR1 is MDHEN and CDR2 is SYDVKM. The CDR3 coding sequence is TGTGCCAGCAGTTTACGGGGGAACGAGCAGTACTTC. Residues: CASSLRGNEQYF.

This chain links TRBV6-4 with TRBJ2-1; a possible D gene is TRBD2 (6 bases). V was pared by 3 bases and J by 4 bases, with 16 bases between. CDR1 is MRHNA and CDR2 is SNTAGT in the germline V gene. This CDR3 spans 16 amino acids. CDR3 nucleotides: TGTGCCAGCAGTGATTCTGCTGCGGGGAATTACAATGAGCAGTTCTTC. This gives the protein CASSDSAAGNYNEQFF.

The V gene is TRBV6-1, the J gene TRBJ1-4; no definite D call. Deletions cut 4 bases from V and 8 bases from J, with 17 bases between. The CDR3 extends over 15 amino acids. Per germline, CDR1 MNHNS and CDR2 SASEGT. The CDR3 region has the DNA TGTGCCAGCAGTGGACTTATGGGAACTAGCGAAAAACTGTTTTTT. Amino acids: CASSGLMGTSEKLFF.

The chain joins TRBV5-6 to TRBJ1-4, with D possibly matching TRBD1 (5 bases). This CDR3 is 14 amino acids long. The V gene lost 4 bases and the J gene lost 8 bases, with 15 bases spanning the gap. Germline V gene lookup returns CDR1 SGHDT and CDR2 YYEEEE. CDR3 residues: CASSVAGTREKLFF. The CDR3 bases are TGTGCCAGCAGCGTCGCCGGGACTCGGGAAAAACTGTTTTTT.

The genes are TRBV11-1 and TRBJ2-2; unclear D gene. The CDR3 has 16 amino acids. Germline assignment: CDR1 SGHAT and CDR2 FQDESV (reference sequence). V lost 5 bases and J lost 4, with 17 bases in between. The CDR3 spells CASSPGPFPVTGELFF. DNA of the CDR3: TGTGCCAGCAGCCCAGGACCATTCCCGGTCACCGGGGAGCTGTTTTTT.

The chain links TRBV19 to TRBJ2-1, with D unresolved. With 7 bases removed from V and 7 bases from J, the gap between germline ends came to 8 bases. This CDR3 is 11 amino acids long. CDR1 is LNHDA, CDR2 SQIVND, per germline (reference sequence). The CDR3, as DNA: TGTGCCAGTATAGGAGTTAATGAGCAGTTCTTC. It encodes CASIGVNEQFF.

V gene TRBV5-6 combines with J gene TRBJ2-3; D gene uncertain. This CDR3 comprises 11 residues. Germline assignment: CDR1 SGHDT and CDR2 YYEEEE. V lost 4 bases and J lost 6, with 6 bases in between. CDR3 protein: CASSPGDTQYF. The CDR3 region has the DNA TGTGCCAGCAGCCCGGGTGATACGCAGTATTTT.

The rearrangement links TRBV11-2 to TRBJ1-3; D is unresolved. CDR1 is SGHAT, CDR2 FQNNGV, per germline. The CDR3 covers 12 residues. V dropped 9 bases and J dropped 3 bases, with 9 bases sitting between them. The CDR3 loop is CASFGYGNTIYF. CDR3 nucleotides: TGTGCCAGTTTCGGCTATGGAAACACCATATATTTT.

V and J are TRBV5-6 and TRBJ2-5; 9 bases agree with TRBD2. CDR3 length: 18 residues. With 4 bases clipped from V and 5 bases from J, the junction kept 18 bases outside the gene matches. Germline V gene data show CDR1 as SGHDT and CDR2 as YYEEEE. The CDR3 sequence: CASSPGASGIGPWETQYF. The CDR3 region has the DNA TGTGCCAGCAGCCCGGGGGCTAGCGGGATAGGGCCCTGGGAGACCCAGTACTTC.

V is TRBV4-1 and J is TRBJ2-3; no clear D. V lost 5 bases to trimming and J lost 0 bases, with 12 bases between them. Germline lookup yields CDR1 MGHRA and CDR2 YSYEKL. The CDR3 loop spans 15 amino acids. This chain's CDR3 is CASSFTLDSTDTQYF. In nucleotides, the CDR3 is TGCGCCAGCAGCTTTACTTTGGATAGCACAGATACGCAGTATTTT.

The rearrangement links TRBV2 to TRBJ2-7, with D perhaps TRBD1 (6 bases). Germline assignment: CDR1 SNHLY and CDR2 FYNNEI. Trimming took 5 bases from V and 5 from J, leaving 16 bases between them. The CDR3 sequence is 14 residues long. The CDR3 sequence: CASSTGYRWDEQYF. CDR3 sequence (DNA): TGTGCCAGCAGTACAGGGTATCGATGGGACGAGCAGTACTTC. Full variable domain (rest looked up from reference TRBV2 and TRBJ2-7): EPEVTQTPSHQVTQMGQEVILRCVPISNHLYFYWYRQILGQKVEFLVSFYNNEISEKSEIFDDQFSVERPDGSNFTLKIRSTKLEDSAMYFCASSTGYRWDEQYFGPGTRLTVT.

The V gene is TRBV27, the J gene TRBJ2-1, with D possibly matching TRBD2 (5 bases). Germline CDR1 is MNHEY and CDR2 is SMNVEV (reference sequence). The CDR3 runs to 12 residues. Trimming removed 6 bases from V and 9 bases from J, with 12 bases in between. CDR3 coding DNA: TGTGCCAGCAGGGGGTTGGGGAGTGAGCAGTTCTTC. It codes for CASRGLGSEQFF.

CDR3 region: CASSLWDRPGEQYF. The DNA for the CDR3 is TGTGCCAGCAGCTTGTGGGACAGACCGGGGGAGCAGTACTTC. The rearrangement joins TRBV7-2 to TRBJ2-7; 7 positions agree with TRBD1. CDR1 and CDR2 from the germline V gene are SGHTA and FQGNSA. With 3 bases clipped from V and 7 bases from J, the junction kept 9 bases outside the gene matches. This CDR3 has 14 amino acids.

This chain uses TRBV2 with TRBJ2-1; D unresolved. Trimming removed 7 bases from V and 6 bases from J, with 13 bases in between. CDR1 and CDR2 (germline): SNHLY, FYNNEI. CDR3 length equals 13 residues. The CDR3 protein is CASKGSDSNEQFF. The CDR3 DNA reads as TGTGCCAGCAAGGGATCCGATTCCAATGAGCAGTTCTTC.

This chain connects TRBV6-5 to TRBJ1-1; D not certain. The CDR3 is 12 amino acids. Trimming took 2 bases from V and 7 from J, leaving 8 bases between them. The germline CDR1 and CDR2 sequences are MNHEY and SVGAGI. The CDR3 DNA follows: TGTGCCAGCAGTTACGGTGGCAGTGAAGCTTTCTTT. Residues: CASSYGGSEAFF.

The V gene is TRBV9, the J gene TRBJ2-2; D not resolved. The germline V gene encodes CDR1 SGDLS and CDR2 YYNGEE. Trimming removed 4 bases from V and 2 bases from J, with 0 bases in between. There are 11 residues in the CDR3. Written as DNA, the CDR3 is TGTGCCAGCAGCAACACCGGGGAGCTGTTTTTT. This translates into CASSNTGELFF.

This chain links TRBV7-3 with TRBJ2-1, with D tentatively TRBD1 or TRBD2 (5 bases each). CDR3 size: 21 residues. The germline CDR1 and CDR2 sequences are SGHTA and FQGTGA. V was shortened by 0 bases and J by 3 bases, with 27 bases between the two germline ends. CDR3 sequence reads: CASSLTGGAERGSGIYNEQFF. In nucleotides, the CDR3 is TGTGCCAGCAGCTTAACGGGCGGAGCGGAACGGGGCTCTGGAATCTACAATGAGCAGTTCTTC.

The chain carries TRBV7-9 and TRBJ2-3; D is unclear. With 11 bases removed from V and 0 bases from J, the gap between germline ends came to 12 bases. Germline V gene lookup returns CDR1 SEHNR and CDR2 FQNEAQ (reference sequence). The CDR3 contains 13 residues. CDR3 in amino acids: CAGSGPSTDTQYF. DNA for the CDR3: TGTGCCGGAAGTGGACCTAGCACAGATACGCAGTATTTT. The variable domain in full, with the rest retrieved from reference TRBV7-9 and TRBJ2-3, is DTGVSQNPRHKITKRGQNVTFRCDPISEHNRLYWYRQTLGQGPEFLTYFQNEAQLEKSRLLSDRFSAERPKGSFSTLEIQRTEQGDSAMYLCAGSGPSTDTQYFGPGTRLTVL.